The clone carrying this TCR beta chain was detected only a few times. The antigen is undetermined. On the basis of clinical symptoms, serum thyroxine and TRAb, thyroid ultrasound and orbital computed tomography, diagnoses were made. V gave up 6 bases and J gave up 6 bases, with 20 bases separating them. Germline-derived CDR1 and CDR2 are DFQATT and SNEGSKA (reference sequence). This CDR3 spans 14 amino acids. This entry belongs to a study of T cells in Graves' hyperthyroidism and ophthalmopathy. Study information: Staff took peripheral blood when the initial diagnosis was made, before any treatment began.

Amplification of TCR beta CDR3 regions used RNA as the template. TCR CDR3 regions were first amplified by RT-PCR with HTBI primers. TCRdb re-analysed the multiplex PCR reads in MiXCR, keeping a single row per CDR3 protein. Of under 450,000 distinct CDR3 sequences in the sample, about a sixth are singletons; the top ten hold roughly an eighth. Notes on the study in general: Progression to ophthalmopathy was predicted a median of 6.5 months early. Among thyroid clonotypes expanded above 0.001, most also appeared in blood.

Sequenced input: blood. The chain has TRBV20-1 and TRBJ1-1, with D hard to call. The receptor's source is a woman aged 18 to 35 with Graves' hyperthyroidism. This chain's CDR3 is CSAGPPALDPEAFF. The CDR3 bases are TGCAGTGCGGGTCCCCCGGCGCTTGATCCTGAAGCTTTCTTT.